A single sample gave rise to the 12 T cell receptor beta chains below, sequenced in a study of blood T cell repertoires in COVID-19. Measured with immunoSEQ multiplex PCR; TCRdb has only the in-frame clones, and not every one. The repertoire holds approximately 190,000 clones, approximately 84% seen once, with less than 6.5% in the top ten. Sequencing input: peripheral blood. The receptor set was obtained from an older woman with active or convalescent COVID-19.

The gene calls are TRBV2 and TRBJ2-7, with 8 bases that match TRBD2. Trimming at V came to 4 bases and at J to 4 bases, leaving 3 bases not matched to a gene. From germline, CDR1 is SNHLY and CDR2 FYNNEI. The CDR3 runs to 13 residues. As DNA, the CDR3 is TGTGCCAGCAGTGTCGCTAGCGGGTACGAGCAGTACTTC. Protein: CASSVASGYEQYF.

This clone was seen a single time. The CDR3 DNA sequence: TGTGCCAGCAGCCTCCGGGCGAGGGGACTAGCGGGGACCTCGGGTGAGCAGTTCTTC. Translation: CASSLRARGLAGTSGEQFF. The chain uses TRBV3-1 (or the pseudogene TRBV3-2) and TRBJ2-1, with 13 bases aligning to TRBD2. CDR1 is LGHDT, CDR2 YNNKEL, per germline (reference sequence). Losses at the gene ends were 4 bases for V and 9 bases for J; bases not matched to a gene: 18. The CDR3 is 19 residues long.

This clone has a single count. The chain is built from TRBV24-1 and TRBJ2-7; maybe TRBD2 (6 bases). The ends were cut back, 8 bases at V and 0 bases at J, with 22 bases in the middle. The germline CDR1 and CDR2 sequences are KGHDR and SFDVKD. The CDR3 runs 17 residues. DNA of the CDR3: TGTGCCACCAAGGGGACTGGCGGCTCACGGTGCTCCTACGAGCAGTACTTC. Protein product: CATKGTGGSRCSYEQYF.

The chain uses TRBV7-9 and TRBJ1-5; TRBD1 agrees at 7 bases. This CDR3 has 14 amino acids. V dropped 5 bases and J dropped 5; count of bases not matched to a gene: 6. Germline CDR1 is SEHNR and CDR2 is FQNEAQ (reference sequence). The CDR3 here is CASSDRDSDQPQHF. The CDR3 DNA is TGTGCCAGCAGCGACCGGGACAGCGATCAGCCCCAGCATTTT.

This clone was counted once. CDR3 residues: CASSSSGTGGLADTQYF. In DNA form, the CDR3 reads TGTGCCAGCAGTTCCTCCGGGACAGGGGGTCTCGCAGATACGCAGTATTTT. V and J are TRBV25-1 and TRBJ2-3; TRBD1 agrees at 11 bases. V trimming: 5 bases; J trimming: 4 bases; junction bases outside the gene matches: 11. The CDR3 spans 17 residues. Germline values: CDR1 MGHDK, CDR2 SYGVNS. Full variable domain (rest looked up from reference TRBV25-1 and TRBJ2-3): EADIYQTPRYLVIGTGKKITLECSQTMGHDKMYWYQQDPGMELHLIHYSYGVNSTEKGDLSSESTVSRIRTEHFPLTLESARPSHTSQYLCASSSSGTGGLADTQYFGPGTRLTVL.

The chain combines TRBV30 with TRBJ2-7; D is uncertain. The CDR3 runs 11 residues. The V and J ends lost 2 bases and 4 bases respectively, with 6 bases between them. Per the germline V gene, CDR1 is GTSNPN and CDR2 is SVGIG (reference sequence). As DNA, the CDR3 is TGTGCCTGGAGTCGACTTTACGAGCAGTACTTC. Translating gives CAWSRLYEQYF. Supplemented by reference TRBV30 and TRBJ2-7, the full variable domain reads SQTIHQWPATLVQPVGSPLSLECTVEGTSNPNLYWYRQAAGRGLQLLFYSVGIGQISSEVPQNLSASRPQDRQFILSSKKLLLSDSGFYLCAWSRLYEQYFGPGTRLTVT.

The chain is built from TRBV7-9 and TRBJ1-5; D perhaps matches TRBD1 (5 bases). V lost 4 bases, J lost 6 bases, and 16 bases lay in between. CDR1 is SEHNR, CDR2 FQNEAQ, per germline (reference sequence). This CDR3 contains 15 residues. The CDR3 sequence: CASSSSGAAPQPQHF. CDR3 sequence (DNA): TGTGCCAGCAGCTCCTCTGGGGCAGCCCCTCAGCCCCAGCATTTT.

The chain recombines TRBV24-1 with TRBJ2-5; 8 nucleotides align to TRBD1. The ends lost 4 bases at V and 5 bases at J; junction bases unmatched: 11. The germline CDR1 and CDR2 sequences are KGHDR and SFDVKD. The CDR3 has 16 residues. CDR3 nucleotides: TGTGCCACCAGTGAGATTAGTACAGGGGGTAAGGAGACCCAGTACTTC. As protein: CATSEISTGGKETQYF.

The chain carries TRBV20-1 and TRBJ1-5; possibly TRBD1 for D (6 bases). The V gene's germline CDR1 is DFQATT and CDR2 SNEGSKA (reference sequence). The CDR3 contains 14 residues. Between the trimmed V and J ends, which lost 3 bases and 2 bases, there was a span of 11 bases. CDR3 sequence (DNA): TGCAGTGCTAGTTTCAACAGGGGCAATCAGCCCCAGCATTTT. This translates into CSASFNRGNQPQHF.

CDR3 DNA sequence: TGTGCCAGCAGCCAAAGTACAGGGAATCCCTACGAGCAGTACTTC. Protein sequence: CASSQSTGNPYEQYF. This rearrangement joins TRBV4-2 to TRBJ2-7, with D possibly matching TRBD1 (6 bases). Germline V gene data show CDR1 as LGHNA and CDR2 as YNFKEQ. The CDR3 totals 15 residues. The germline V and J ends were trimmed by 2 bases and 2 bases, with 13 bases remaining between them.

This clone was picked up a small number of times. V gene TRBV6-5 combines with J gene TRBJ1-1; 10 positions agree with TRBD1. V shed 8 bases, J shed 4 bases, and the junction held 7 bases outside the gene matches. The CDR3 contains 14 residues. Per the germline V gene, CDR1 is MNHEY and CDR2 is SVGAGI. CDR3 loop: CASQDRGRVTEAFF. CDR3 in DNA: TGTGCCAGCCAAGACAGGGGGCGCGTCACTGAAGCTTTCTTT.

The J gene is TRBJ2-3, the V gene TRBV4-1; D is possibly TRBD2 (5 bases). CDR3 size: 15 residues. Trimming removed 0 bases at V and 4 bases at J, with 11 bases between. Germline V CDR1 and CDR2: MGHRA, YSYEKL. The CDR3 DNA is TGCGCCAGCAGCCAAGATCTAGCCCCCTCAGATACGCAGTATTTT. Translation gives CASSQDLAPSDTQYF.